These 22 T cell receptor beta chains were sequenced from one sample in a study of Graves' ophthalmopathy and Graves' hyperthyroidism. Beta-chain TCR CDR3 regions were amplified from RNA transcripts. Amplification began with first-round RT-PCR using HTBI primers, then second-round multiplex PCR was performed. Via MiXCR, TCRdb re-called the multiplex PCR reads, giving one row per CDR3 protein. The repertoire has more than 150,000 distinct CDR3 sequences, less than 45% of them found once; the top ten carry about 5.8%. Sequencing input: peripheral blood. These receptors originate from a woman aged 40 to 50 with Graves' ophthalmopathy.

The chain links TRBV20-1 to TRBJ2-7; D possibly corresponds to TRBD2 (5 bases). The germline V and J ends were trimmed by 0 bases and 0 bases, with 12 bases remaining between them. Germline V gene sequence: CDR1 DFQATT, CDR2 SNEGSKA (reference sequence). The CDR3 is 15 amino acids. Here the CDR3 DNA reads TGCAGTGCTAGAGAAGAAGGGAGAAGCTCCTACGAGCAGTACTTC. Translating it yields CSAREEGRSSYEQYF.

This sequence joins TRBV6-1 and TRBJ2-2; D is unresolved. V was clipped by 4 bases and J by 5 bases, with 8 bases between them. The CDR3 is 13 residues long. The germline V gene encodes CDR1 MNHNS and CDR2 SASEGT. The CDR3 spells CASSAQTTGELFF. CDR3 bases: TGTGCCAGCAGTGCGCAGACGACCGGGGAGCTGTTTTTT.

This clonotype was seen repeatedly, ten times or more. The junction does not match germline at one end; this may be a read error. The chain employs TRBV6-1 and TRBJ2-5; D possibly corresponds to TRBD2 (7 bases). Germline V CDR1 and CDR2: MNHNS, SASEGT. The CDR3 is 16 amino acids. The CDR3 loop reads CAGSSTGAGAQETQYF. CDR3 DNA: TGTGCCGGCAGCTCAACGGGCGCGGGGGCTCAAGAGACCCAGTACTTC.

This clonotype was detected many times. V and J are TRBV6-2 or TRBV6-3 and TRBJ2-4; 7 nucleotides line up with TRBD1. From germline, CDR1 is MNHEY and CDR2 SVGEGT. There are 18 residues in the CDR3. V shed 2 bases, J shed 1 base, and the junction held 11 bases outside the gene matches. The CDR3 DNA reads TGTGCCAGCAGTTACGACAGATACAGGGGTTTGGCCAAAAACATTCAGTACTTC. Its protein product is CASSYDRYRGLAKNIQYF.

This clonotype came up many times. V is TRBV6-1 and J is TRBJ1-1, with TRBD1 identical over 7 bases. Germline V gene data show CDR1 as MNHNS and CDR2 as SASEGT. Losses at the gene ends were 6 bases for V and 5 bases for J; bases not matched to a gene: 15. There are 16 residues in the CDR3. The CDR3 DNA sequence: TGTGCCAGCAGACCCGGGGGGGCAGGGGGAAGGACTGAAGCTTTCTTT. This sequence encodes CASRPGGAGGRTEAFF.

This clonotype appeared many times. The chain couples TRBV7-9 to TRBJ2-7; D not certain. V was shortened by 6 bases and J by 5 bases, with 11 bases between the two germline ends. The CDR3 covers 12 residues. Germline V CDR1 and CDR2: SEHNR, FQNEAQ (reference sequence). CDR3: CASSLQTNEQYF. For the CDR3, the DNA is TGTGCCAGCAGTTTACAAACTAACGAGCAGTACTTC.

The rearrangement uses TRBV6-5 and TRBJ2-4, with a tentative D call TRBD1 (6 bases). Trimming removed 6 bases from V and 7 bases from J, with 13 bases in between. The CDR3 has 13 residues. Germline-derived CDR1 and CDR2 are MNHEY and SVGAGI. CDR3 in amino acids: CASSYRAENIQYF. The CDR3 nucleotides are TGTGCCAGCAGCTACAGGGCGGAGAACATTCAGTACTTC.

The gene calls are TRBV28 and TRBJ2-7; perhaps TRBD1 as D (5 bases). This CDR3 spans 15 amino acids. The germline V gene has CDR1 MDHEN and CDR2 SYDVKM. Trimming pared 6 bases from V and 2 bases from J, leaving 17 bases between. CDR3 amino acids: CASRDTTSGPYEQYF. CDR3 DNA sequence: TGTGCCAGCAGAGATACTACATCAGGGCCCTACGAGCAGTACTTC. Supplemented by reference TRBV28 and TRBJ2-7, the full variable domain reads DVKVTQSSRYLVKRTGEKVFLECVQDMDHENMFWYRQDPGLGLRLIYFSYDVKMKEKGDIPEGYSVSREKKERFSLILESASTNQTSMYLCASRDTTSGPYEQYFGPGTRLTVT.

In this sample, this clonotype turned up many times. The V call is TRBV30, the J call TRBJ2-6; possible D gene TRBD2, 6 bases. The V end was cut by 0 bases, the J end by 4 bases, with 10 bases between. The V gene's germline CDR1 is GTSNPN and CDR2 SVGIG (reference sequence). The CDR3 spans 15 residues. The CDR3, as DNA: TGTGCCTGGAGTGTCGGGGGTACCGGGGCCAACGTCCTGACTTTC. It encodes CAWSVGGTGANVLTF.

This clonotype was counted many times. This chain links TRBV7-2 with TRBJ2-7; TRBD1 agrees at 10 bases. J lost 5 bases, V lost 5 bases, and 6 bases had no gene match. The V gene's germline CDR1 is SGHTA and CDR2 FQGNSA. The CDR3 runs 14 residues. The CDR3 DNA reads TGTGCCAGCAGCAAGGACAGGGGGGCCCACGAGCAGTACTTC. It encodes CASSKDRGAHEQYF. Based on the CDR3 plus reference TRBV7-2 and TRBJ2-7, the full variable domain is GAGVSQSPSNKVTEKGKDVELRCDPISGHTALYWYRQSLGQGLEFLIYFQGNSAPDKSGLPSDRFSAERTGGSVSTLTIQRTQQEDSAVYLCASSKDRGAHEQYFGPGTRLTVT.

This clonotype occurred many times. V usage is TRBV7-3 and J usage is TRBJ2-2; D is ambiguous. The CDR3 length is 16 residues. From germline, CDR1 is SGHTA and CDR2 FQGTGA. Between the trimmed V and J ends, which lost 1 base and 2 bases, there was a span of 11 bases. CDR3 coding DNA: TGTGCCAGCAGCTTAAGGGGTGCAGCCAACACCGGGGAGCTGTTTTTT. This translates into CASSLRGAANTGELFF.

This clonotype was counted many times. V is TRBV6-2 or TRBV6-3 and J is TRBJ1-2; tentatively, D is TRBD1 (6 bases). The germline V gene has CDR1 MNHEY and CDR2 SVGEGT. CDR3 size: 13 residues. Trimming stripped 5 bases from V and 4 bases from J, with 11 bases between. CDR3 sequence reads: CASSPPGAYGYTF. The CDR3 coding sequence is TGTGCCAGCAGTCCGCCAGGGGCCTATGGCTACACCTTC.

V gene TRBV29-1 combines with J gene TRBJ2-5; no reliable D call. The V end was cut by 7 bases, the J end by 2 bases, with 8 bases between. The length of the CDR3 is 11 residues. CDR1 and CDR2 (germline): SQVTM, ANQGSEA. CDR3 nucleotide sequence: TGCAGCGCCGTCGGACAAGAGACCCAGTACTTC. This sequence encodes CSAVGQETQYF. Full variable domain (missing parts from reference TRBV29-1 and TRBJ2-5): SAVISQKPSRDICQRGTSLTIQCQVDSQVTMMFWYRQQPGQSLTLIATANQGSEATYESGFVIDKFPISRPNLTFSTLTVSNMSPEDSSIYLCSAVGQETQYFGPGTRLLVL.

The V and J genes are TRBV6-4 and TRBJ2-4; D is ambiguous. Germline CDR1 MRHNA, CDR2 SNTAGT. The CDR3 length is 14 residues. V lost 3 bases to trimming and J lost 8 bases, with 14 bases between them. The CDR3 protein is CASSESNGAHIQYF. The CDR3 nucleotides are TGTGCCAGCAGTGAATCGAACGGCGCGCACATTCAGTACTTC.

Many counts were recorded for this clonotype. The rearrangement joins TRBV20-1 to TRBJ2-4; 7 bases map to TRBD1. Germline V gene data show CDR1 as DFQATT and CDR2 as SNEGSKA (reference sequence). The CDR3 runs to 12 residues. J lost 8 bases, V lost 6 bases, and 7 bases had no gene match. The CDR3 DNA is TGCAGTGCCGATCGGGACAGTTACATTCAGTACTTC. Translation: CSADRDSYIQYF.

The count of this clonotype is one. A junction boundary mismatches the germline segment, possibly from a read error. This chain's CDR3 is CASRERTGQAVVF. The CDR3 DNA follows: TGTGCCAGCAGGGAGAGGACAGGACAGGCTGTGGTCTTT. The chain is built from TRBV6-1 and TRBJ1-1, with TRBD1 matching over 7 bases. Germline V gene lookup returns CDR1 MNHNS and CDR2 SASEGT. The CDR3 is 13 amino acids.

This clonotype has at least ten counts. The chain is built from TRBV7-9 and TRBJ1-2, with TRBD1 identical over 7 bases. This CDR3 has 14 amino acids. Germline CDR1 SEHNR, CDR2 FQNEAQ (reference sequence). The ends lost 3 bases at V and 6 bases at J; junction bases unmatched: 7. The CDR3 is CASSFDEGADGYTF. Written as DNA, the CDR3 is TGTGCCAGCAGCTTTGACGAGGGGGCTGATGGCTACACCTTC. The entire variable domain, with the rest obtained from reference TRBV7-9 and TRBJ1-2, is as follows: DTGVSQNPRHKITKRGQNVTFRCDPISEHNRLYWYRQTLGQGPEFLTYFQNEAQLEKSRLLSDRFSAERPKGSFSTLEIQRTEQGDSAMYLCASSFDEGADGYTFGSGTRLTVV.

This clonotype occurred many times. The chain recombines TRBV5-5 with TRBJ2-7; D is unclear. The germline CDR1 and CDR2 sequences are SGHKS and YYEKEE (reference sequence). This CDR3 has 16 amino acids. Trimming removed 4 bases at V and 7 bases at J, with 24 bases between. The CDR3, as DNA: TGTGCCAGCAGCGTGAGGACGGCTGGGGATTCTAGAGAGCAGTACTTC. This encodes CASSVRTAGDSREQYF.

This clonotype has just a few counts. The chain employs TRBV28 and TRBJ1-2; 8 positions match TRBD1. The germline V gene encodes CDR1 MDHEN and CDR2 SYDVKM. V gave up 4 bases and J gave up 3 bases; unmatched junction bases: 4. The CDR3 extends over 14 amino acids. In DNA, the CDR3 is TGTGCCAGCAGTTACGGACAGGGAGACTATGGCTACACCTTC. Amino acids: CASSYGQGDYGYTF.

This clonotype was picked up many times. The chain couples TRBV20-1 to TRBJ1-2; D remains unclear. Trimming shortened V by 7 bases and J by 2 bases, and 8 bases separated the two germline ends. Per the germline V gene, CDR1 is DFQATT and CDR2 is SNEGSKA (reference sequence). The CDR3 extends over 11 amino acids. The CDR3 loop is CSVQSNYGYTF. The CDR3 DNA sequence: TGCAGTGTTCAGTCAAACTATGGCTACACCTTC.

The sample holds many counts of this clonotype. The rearrangement joins TRBV2 to TRBJ1-5, with TRBD1 identical over 8 bases. The V and J ends lost 4 bases and 7 bases, in that order; junction bases with no gene match: 6. The CDR3 spans 14 residues. Germline CDR1 is SNHLY and CDR2 is FYNNEI. CDR3 sequence: CASSGTGREQPQHF. The CDR3, as DNA: TGTGCCAGCAGTGGGACAGGGCGGGAACAGCCCCAGCATTTT.

The chain has TRBV12-3 or TRBV12-4 and TRBJ2-7; 7 positions agree with TRBD1. V lost 4 bases, J lost 0 bases, and 12 bases stayed unmatched. The CDR3 extends over 17 amino acids. This CDR3 is CASSSNSYRDSSYEQYF. CDR3 DNA sequence: TGTGCCAGCAGTTCAAATTCCTACCGGGACAGCTCCTACGAGCAGTACTTC.